This T cell receptor beta chain was profiled in a study of technical replicates of blood from a handful of donors. Method: immunoSEQ multiplex PCR; TCRdb's copy keeps in-frame clones and lacks some. Found here are about 67,000 clones, about 98% of them singletons; the top ten hold around 0.15%. Trimming pared 4 bases from V and 3 bases from J, leaving 23 bases between. The CDR3 sequence is 18 residues long. Germline CDR1 reads SGHDN; CDR2 reads FVKESK. The chain is built from TRBV14 and TRBJ2-3, with a possible D match to TRBD1 (6 bases). This receptor was obtained from a human donor in good health. Sequencing was carried out using T cells isolated from PBMCs. CDR3 DNA sequence: TGTGCCAGCAGCCCACGACCAGGCAGGGGTCGAGCGACAGATACGCAGTATTTT. It yields the protein CASSPRPGRGRATDTQYF.